This T cell receptor beta chain was documented in a study of molecular identifiers for immune sequencing clone quantification (dated by TCRdb to the late 2010s). Notes on the research overall: For a replicate experiment, RNA from around 20,000 or 99,000 naive CD8 T cells was divided into five aliquots, of which four were sequenced. This methods study used CD8 T cells to benchmark TCR RNA copy counting and molecular-identifier clustering-based TCR repertoire sequencing (MIDCIRS).

CDR1 and CDR2, per the germline V gene, are KGHDR and SFDVKD. The CDR3 runs 13 amino acids, cysteine and phenylalanine included. Only the CDR3 portion is preserved as DNA: 39 bases, with reading frame beginning at the first base. V was cut back by 6 bases and J by 2 bases, leaving a gap of 9 bases between them. This clonotype came up a few times. Its antigen is unknown. No base-level quality is on record; no much larger clone is a single base apart. Libraries of naive CD8 T cells were generated from roughly 18,000 to 920,000 sorted cells, with 10%, 30% or 50% of the purified RNA used. Naive CD8 T cells, defined as CD8+CD4-CCR7+CD45RA+, were FACS-sorted into RLT Plus buffer on a BD FACSAria II. Detection sensitivity was tested by spiking Jurkat RNA equal to ten TCR copies' worth into samples containing roughly 17,000-1,100,000 naive CD8 T cells. Enrichment of CD8 T cells was performed with RosetteSep CD8+ T Cell Enrichment Cocktail and Ficoll-Paque, after which ACK red cell lysis was carried out.

Library method: PCR. Sequencing instrument: NextSeq 500. Preparation of bulk TCR libraries followed a previously described approach, with the TCR primers listed in Table S5. Purification of total RNA was performed with the Qiagen AllPrep DNA/RNA kit. Reads from multiple sequencing runs of the same library were pooled before analysis. In the source study's methods: Reads were retained only if an exact TCR constant sequence was present, and the retained reads were trimmed to 150 nt and grouped according to their 12-nt molecular barcodes. Reads in each barcode group were sub-clustered using a 15% Levenshtein threshold, and a quality-weighted consensus sequence was built for each RNA molecule. Non-functional sequences were discarded, and so were lower-count sequences lying one edit away from another sequence. On the basis of fitting two negative binomial distributions, barcode sub-clusters with fewer than 20% of the maximum read count were discarded. TCRdb cleaned the public reads at Q25 with fastp, built clones with MiXCR and kept in-frame beta chains. Records with the same CDR3 protein are collapsed into one entry carrying the most frequent genes and DNA. These V and J calls derive from TCRdb rather than the authors' analysis. The sample table shows approximately 680,000 distinct CDR3 sequences, and about 25% are seen once. Of the sample, 0.78% is held by the ten largest clones.

The paper as a whole reports these results and caveats: Highly expanded clone sizes could be underestimated because identical TCR molecules may share a barcode. Spiked-in Jurkat TCR RNA (around nine copies' worth), which is not part of the donor repertoire, was contained in the naive libraries. Spiked-in Jurkat TCR RNA equivalent to a single cell was reported to be detectable even among 980,000 or so naive CD8 T cells. When barcode sub-clustering was omitted, TCR diversity was inflated by chimeric consensus sequences, with chimeras reaching as high as 47%. Approximately 2.7 recovered TCR RNA copies per cell were obtained by modeling, versus about 10 by digital PCR, implying a capture efficiency of around 28%. In CMV-specific effector cells, over 99% of molecules were held by clones above 20 RNA copies, whereas under 1% of molecules were held by such clones in naive cells.

Sequencing was carried out using naive CD8+ T cells from blood, with Jurkat cell RNA spiked in. The cell subset or site label, read with the paper, signifies: FACS-sorted CD8+CD4-CCR7+CD45RA+ naive T cells. The rearrangement combines TRBV24-1 with TRBJ2-5; a weak D assignment points to TRBD2 (6 bases agree). This clonotype originated in a human donor in good health. Some libraries in this study had Jurkat cell RNA spiked in. CDR3 loop: CATSLRGQETQYF. The DNA reads TGTGCCACCAGTCTACGGGGGCAAGAGACCCAGTACTTC.